The 6 T cell receptor beta chains reported below all come from one sample, sequenced in a study of T cell responses to AZD1222 COVID-19 vaccine. Sequencing was performed with immunoSEQ multiplex PCR; in TCRdb, only in-frame clones are kept and a portion is missing. The table has over 130,000 clones, about 90% seen once; the top ten hold roughly 7.5%. This material consisted of peripheral blood, taken 28 days after the second dose of the MenACWY control vaccine. These receptors were collected from an adult who received the MenACWY meningococcal vaccine as a control.

As DNA, the CDR3 is TGTGCCAGCAGTTTCTCGGCTAGCGGGGGCCCCACAGATACGCAGTATTTT. It translates to CASSFSASGGPTDTQYF. The V and J genes are TRBV25-1 and TRBJ2-3; 10 nucleotides agree with TRBD2. V was clipped by 5 bases and J by 2 bases; unmatched bases: 10. Germline CDR1 MGHDK, CDR2 SYGVNS. The CDR3 extends over 17 amino acids. Complete variable domain (other parts from reference TRBV25-1 and TRBJ2-3): EADIYQTPRYLVIGTGKKITLECSQTMGHDKMYWYQQDPGMELHLIHYSYGVNSTEKGDLSSESTVSRIRTEHFPLTLESARPSHTSQYLCASSFSASGGPTDTQYFGPGTRLTVL.

The chain recombines TRBV30 with TRBJ2-7; 7 bases are a match to TRBD1. This CDR3 has 12 residues. With 5 bases clipped from V and 6 bases from J, the junction kept 7 bases outside the gene matches. CDR1 is GTSNPN, CDR2 SVGIG, per germline (reference sequence). CDR3 DNA sequence: TGTGCCTGGCGACAGGGTCCCGGCGAGCAGTACTTC. Its translation is CAWRQGPGEQYF.

The CDR3 sequence: CASSQEIEKLFF. The CDR3 nucleotides are TGTGCCAGCAGCCAAGAGATTGAAAAACTGTTTTTT. The chain carries TRBV3-1 (or the pseudogene TRBV3-2) and TRBJ1-4; D gene unclear. The V and J ends lost 0 bases and 7 bases respectively, with 3 bases between them. The CDR3 is 12 amino acids. Germline V lookup: CDR1 LGHDT, CDR2 YNNKEL (reference sequence).

The chain carries TRBV28 and TRBJ2-7; tentatively, D is TRBD1 (6 bases). Germline values: CDR1 MDHEN, CDR2 SYDVKM. Trimming shortened V by 4 bases and J by 2 bases, and 6 bases separated the two germline ends. The CDR3 totals 12 residues. CDR3 amino acids: CASSYRAYEQYF. The CDR3 bases are TGTGCCAGCAGTTACAGGGCCTACGAGCAGTACTTC.

This clone appeared once. V is TRBV18 and J is TRBJ2-5, with D hard to call. Deletions cut 3 bases from V and 4 bases from J, with 3 bases between. Germline lookup yields CDR1 KGHSH and CDR2 LQKENI. The CDR3 extends over 11 amino acids. The CDR3, as DNA: TGTGCCAGCTCACCTTTAGAGACCCAGTACTTC. This encodes CASSPLETQYF.

The genes are TRBV4-3 and TRBJ2-2; D is undetermined. CDR1 and CDR2 from the germline V gene are LGHNA and YSLEER. Trimming shortened V by 0 bases and J by 4 bases, and 6 bases separated the two germline ends. There are 14 residues in the CDR3. As DNA, the CDR3 is TGCGCCAGCAGCCAAGATTTAGTCACCGGGGAGCTGTTTTTT. It is translated as CASSQDLVTGELFF.